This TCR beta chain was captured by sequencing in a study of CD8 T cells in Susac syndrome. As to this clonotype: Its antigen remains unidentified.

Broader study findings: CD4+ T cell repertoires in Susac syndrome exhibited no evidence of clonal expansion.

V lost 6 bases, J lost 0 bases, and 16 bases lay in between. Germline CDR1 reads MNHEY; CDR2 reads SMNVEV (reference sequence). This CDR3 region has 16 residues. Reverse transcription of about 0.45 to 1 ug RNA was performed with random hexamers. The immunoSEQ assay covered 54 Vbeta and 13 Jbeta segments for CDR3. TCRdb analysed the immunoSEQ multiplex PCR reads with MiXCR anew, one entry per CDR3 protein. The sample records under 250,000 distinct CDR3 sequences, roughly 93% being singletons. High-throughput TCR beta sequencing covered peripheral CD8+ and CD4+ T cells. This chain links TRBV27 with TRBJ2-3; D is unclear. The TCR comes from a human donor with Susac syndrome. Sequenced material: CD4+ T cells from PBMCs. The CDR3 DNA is TGTGCCAGCAGCCTGGGTAGCAGATCCAGCACAGATACGCAGTATTTT. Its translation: CASSLGSRSSTDTQYF.